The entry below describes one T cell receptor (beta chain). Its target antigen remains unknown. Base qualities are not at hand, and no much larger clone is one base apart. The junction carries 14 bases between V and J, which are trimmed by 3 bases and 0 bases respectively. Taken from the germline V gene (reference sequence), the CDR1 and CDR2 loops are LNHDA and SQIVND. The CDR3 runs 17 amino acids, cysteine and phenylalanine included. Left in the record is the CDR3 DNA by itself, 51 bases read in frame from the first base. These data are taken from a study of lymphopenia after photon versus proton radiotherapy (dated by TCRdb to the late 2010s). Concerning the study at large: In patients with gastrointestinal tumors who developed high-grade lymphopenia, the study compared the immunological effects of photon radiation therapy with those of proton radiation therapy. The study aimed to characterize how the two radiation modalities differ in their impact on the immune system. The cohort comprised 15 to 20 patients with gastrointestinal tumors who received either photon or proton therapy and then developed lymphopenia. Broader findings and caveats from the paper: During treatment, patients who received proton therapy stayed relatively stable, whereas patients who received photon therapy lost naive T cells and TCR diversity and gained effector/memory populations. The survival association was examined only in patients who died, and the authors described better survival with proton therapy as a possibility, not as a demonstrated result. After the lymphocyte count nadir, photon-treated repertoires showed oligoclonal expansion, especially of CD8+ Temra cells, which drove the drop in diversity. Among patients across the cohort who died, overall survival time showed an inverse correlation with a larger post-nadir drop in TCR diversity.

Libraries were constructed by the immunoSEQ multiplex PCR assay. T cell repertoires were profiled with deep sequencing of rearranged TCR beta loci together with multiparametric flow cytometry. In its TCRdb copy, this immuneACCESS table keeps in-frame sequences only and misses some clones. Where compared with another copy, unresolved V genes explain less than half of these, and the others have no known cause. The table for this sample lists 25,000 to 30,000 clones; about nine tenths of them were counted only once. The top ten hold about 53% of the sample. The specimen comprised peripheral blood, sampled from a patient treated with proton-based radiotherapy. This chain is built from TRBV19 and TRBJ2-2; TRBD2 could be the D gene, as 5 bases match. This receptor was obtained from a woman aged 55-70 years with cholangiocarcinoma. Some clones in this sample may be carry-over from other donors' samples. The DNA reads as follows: TGTGCCAGTAGTATTGGAAGCGGACCCGCGAACACCGGGGAGCTGTTTTTT. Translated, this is CASSIGSGPANTGELFF.